Shown below are 29 T cell receptor beta chains from a single sample sequenced in a study of CD8 T cells in ankylosing spondylitis (dated by TCRdb to about 2017). The library came from 5' RACE. This sample was sequenced with an Illumina HiSeq 2500. TCRdb took the public reads, trimmed them with fastp at Q25, ran MiXCR for clone calling and kept in-frame beta chains. Rows are unified per CDR3 protein, each entry keeping the most common DNA and genes. The sample yields about 240,000 distinct CDR3 sequences; under 12% were counted once. The ten largest clones add up to 2% to 3% of the sample. The specimen was blood, either unsorted or a sorted T cell fraction (not recorded which). These receptors were taken from a male donor with ankylosing spondylitis or in good health (not recorded which).

This clonotype was picked up many times. V is TRBV20-1 and J is TRBJ2-1, with D uncertain. This CDR3 comprises 14 residues. The V gene's germline CDR1 is DFQATT and CDR2 SNEGSKA (reference sequence). Trimming took 4 bases from V and 3 from J, leaving 13 bases between them. The CDR3 loop is CSAMIPPLYNEQFF. The CDR3 coding sequence is TGCAGTGCTATGATCCCCCCACTCTACAATGAGCAGTTCTTC.

A single count supports this clonotype. The rearrangement links TRBV20-1 to TRBJ2-1; D is possibly TRBD2 (6 bases). The CDR3 has 15 residues. CDR1 is DFQATT and CDR2 is SNEGSKA in the germline V gene (reference sequence). The germline V and J ends were trimmed by 3 bases and 4 bases, with 16 bases remaining between them. CDR3 in amino acids: CSASSGPSPYNEQFF. As DNA, the CDR3 is TGCAGTGCTAGTAGCGGACCTTCTCCATACAATGAGCAGTTCTTC.

CDR3 coding DNA: TGTGCCAGCAGCGGGACAGGGCTGGTCAATCAGCCCCAGCATTTT. Encoded protein: CASSGTGLVNQPQHF. The rearrangement uses TRBV11-1 and TRBJ1-5; 9 bases align to TRBD1. Looked up from germline, CDR1 is SGHAT and CDR2 is FQDESV (reference sequence). This CDR3 has 15 residues. V shed 5 bases, J shed 3 bases, and the junction held 5 bases outside the gene matches. Full variable domain (rest looked up from reference TRBV11-1 and TRBJ1-5): EAEVAQSPRYKITEKSQAVAFWCDPISGHATLYWYRQILGQGPELLVQFQDESVVDDSQLPKDRFSAERLKGVDSTLKIQPAELGDSAMYLCASSGTGLVNQPQHFGDGTRLSIL.

Ten or more counts support this clonotype. The chain joins TRBV15 to TRBJ1-5; D unresolved. V was trimmed by 0 bases and J by 4 bases, leaving 16 bases between them. The CDR3 totals 17 residues. The germline gives CDR1 LNHNV, CDR2 YYDKDF (reference sequence). For the CDR3, the DNA is TGTGCCACCAGCAGAGAGGTGGGGTATTTCCCGAATCAGCCCCAGCATTTT. Its protein product is CATSREVGYFPNQPQHF. Based on the CDR3 plus reference TRBV15 and TRBJ1-5, the full variable domain is DAMVIQNPRYQVTQFGKPVTLSCSQTLNHNVMYWYQQKSSQAPKLLFHYYDKDFNNEADTPDNFQSRRPNTSFCFLDIRSPGLGDTAMYLCATSREVGYFPNQPQHFGDGTRLSIL.

This clonotype was seen a few times. A junction end diverges from the germline sequence, so it may reflect a read error. The rearrangement uses TRBV18 and TRBJ2-7; weak D call: TRBD2 (6 bases). Germline loops: CDR1 KGHSH, CDR2 LQKENI. The CDR3 contains 14 residues. The CDR3 reads CASSTPGGTYEQYF. For the CDR3, the DNA is TGTGCCAGCTCAACACCAGGAGGGACCTACGAGCAGTACTTC.

This clonotype has a handful of counts. The genes are TRBV7-7 and TRBJ2-7, with 10 bases lining up with TRBD1. The CDR3 is made up of 14 amino acids. Germline CDR1 reads SSHAT; CDR2 reads FNYEAQ (reference sequence). Trimming took 3 bases from V and 5 from J; bases not matched to a gene: 4. In DNA form, the CDR3 reads TGTGCCAGCAGCTTCGGGACAGGGGACAACGAGCAGTACTTC. Protein sequence: CASSFGTGDNEQYF. Full variable domain (missing parts from reference TRBV7-7 and TRBJ2-7): GAGVSQSPRYKVTKRGQDVTLRCDPISSHATLYWYQQALGQGPEFLTYFNYEAQPDKSGLPSDRFSAERPEGSISTLTIQRTEQRDSAMYRCASSFGTGDNEQYFGPGTRLTVT.

V and J are TRBV6-1 and TRBJ2-7, with TRBD1 matching over 7 bases. V trimming: 2 bases; J trimming: 3 bases; junction bases outside the gene matches: 1. Germline CDR1 reads MNHNS; CDR2 reads SASEGT. This CDR3 spans 13 amino acids. In DNA form, the CDR3 reads TGTGCCAGCAGTGAACAGGGGGTCTACGAGCAGTACTTC. Translation: CASSEQGVYEQYF.

This clonotype came up many times. The rearrangement joins TRBV4-2 to TRBJ1-1; TRBD1 matches 10 bases. The CDR3 runs 16 residues. J was trimmed by 5 bases and V by 4 bases; bases with no gene match: 10. Germline V gene data show CDR1 as LGHNA and CDR2 as YNFKEQ. The CDR3 is CASSPPNRDRGTEAFF. The CDR3 DNA reads TGTGCCAGCAGCCCTCCGAACCGGGACAGGGGTACTGAAGCTTTCTTT.

This clonotype appeared many times. This rearrangement joins TRBV12-3 or TRBV12-4 to TRBJ2-2; D call uncertain. The CDR3 has 14 residues. V was shortened by 2 bases and J by 2 bases, with 6 bases between the two germline ends. CDR3 nucleotides: TGTGCCAGCAGTTTACACGGAAACACCGGGGAGCTGTTTTTT. Translating it yields CASSLHGNTGELFF.

This clonotype has ten or more counts. This chain connects TRBV29-1 to TRBJ2-2; 13 bases line up with TRBD2. In germline, CDR1 is SQVTM, CDR2 ANQGSEA. The CDR3 is 12 residues long. The trim removed 8 bases at V and 8 bases at J, leaving 2 bases unmatched. The CDR3 nucleotides are TGCAGCACGGGACTAGCGGGAGGGGAGCTGTTTTTT. This encodes CSTGLAGGELFF.

This clonotype has at least ten counts. J is TRBJ1-5 and V is TRBV20-1; D ambiguous. Germline values: CDR1 DFQATT, CDR2 SNEGSKA (reference sequence). The CDR3 loop spans 14 amino acids. Trimming shortened V by 3 bases and J by 4 bases, and 13 bases separated the two germline ends. The chain's CDR3 is CSARDPRGNQPQHF. The CDR3 nucleotides are TGCAGTGCTAGGGACCCACGGGGTAATCAGCCCCAGCATTTT.

The sample holds many counts of this clonotype. The chain carries TRBV6-2 or TRBV6-3 and TRBJ2-2; TRBD1 is a possible D gene (6 bases). The CDR3 is 15 residues long. CDR1 is MNHEY and CDR2 is SVGEGT in the germline V gene. Trimming pared 6 bases from V and 1 base from J, leaving 12 bases between. CDR3 sequence: CASSRTEGNTGELFF. The CDR3 DNA sequence: TGTGCCAGCAGCAGGACAGAAGGGAACACCGGGGAGCTGTTTTTT.

The table lists this clonotype with many counts. J is TRBJ2-3 and V is TRBV20-1, with 12 bases that match TRBD2. Trimming removed 1 base from V and 1 base from J; junction bases left unmatched: 6. There are 17 residues in the CDR3. The germline gives CDR1 DFQATT, CDR2 SNEGSKA (reference sequence). DNA for the CDR3: TGCAGTGCTAGAGGTGGGACTAGCGGGTTACGCACAGATACGCAGTATTTT. The encoded protein is CSARGGTSGLRTDTQYF.

This clonotype was recorded many times. The rearrangement uses TRBV7-8 and TRBJ2-4, with TRBD1 matching 7 bases. Per germline, CDR1 SGHVS and CDR2 FQNEAQ. This CDR3 comprises 15 residues. V trimming: 5 bases; J trimming: 3 bases; junction bases outside the gene matches: 7. CDR3 protein: CASSIVDRDKNIQYF. The CDR3 DNA reads TGTGCCAGCAGCATCGTTGACAGGGACAAAAACATTCAGTACTTC.

This clonotype was detected ten times or more. The chain is built from TRBV27 and TRBJ2-2; D not resolved. The germline V gene encodes CDR1 MNHEY and CDR2 SMNVEV (reference sequence). V was shortened by 2 bases and J by 1 base, with 14 bases between the two germline ends. CDR3 length: 17 residues. The CDR3 nucleotides read TGTGCCAGCAGTTTAATTTTGGGTGTGAGGAACACCGGGGAGCTGTTTTTT. Its translation: CASSLILGVRNTGELFF.

In this sample, this clonotype turned up a few times. This chain joins TRBV20-1 and TRBJ2-1, with 8 bases identical to TRBD2. This CDR3 has 16 amino acids. Trimming removed 1 base from V and 0 bases from J; junction bases left unmatched: 5. From germline, CDR1 is DFQATT and CDR2 SNEGSKA (reference sequence). CDR3 DNA: TGCAGTGCTAGAGCGGGGGGGCCTGGCTCCTACAATGAGCAGTTCTTC. Amino acids: CSARAGGPGSYNEQFF.

This clonotype has at least ten counts. The V call is TRBV20-1, the J call TRBJ2-4; 7 bases match TRBD2. Germline values: CDR1 DFQATT, CDR2 SNEGSKA (reference sequence). J lost 7 bases, V lost 0 bases, and 9 bases had no gene match. This CDR3 is 15 amino acids long. The chain's CDR3 is CSAREDRGDWNIQYF. CDR3 nucleotide sequence: TGCAGTGCTAGAGAGGATCGGGGGGATTGGAACATTCAGTACTTC.

This clonotype was seen repeatedly, ten times or more. The rearrangement links TRBV30 to TRBJ1-1; the match to TRBD1 covers 8 bases. Germline-derived CDR1 and CDR2 are GTSNPN and SVGIG (reference sequence). The CDR3 has 16 amino acids. V gave up 0 bases and J gave up 2 bases; unmatched junction bases: 8. Here the CDR3 reads CAWSVGTGGRNTEAFF. For the CDR3, the DNA is TGTGCCTGGAGTGTAGGGACAGGAGGGAGAAACACTGAAGCTTTCTTT.

With respect to this clonotype: It may be a read error: a sequence one base away is much more abundant. The gene calls are TRBV30 and TRBJ1-2, with a tentative D call TRBD1 (5 bases). CDR3 size: 15 residues. The germline CDR1 and CDR2 sequences are GTSNPN and SVGIG (reference sequence). The CDR3 sequence is CAWSRGGAPNYDYTF. The CDR3 DNA is TGTGCCTGGAGTCGTGGCGGGGCCCCGAACTATGACTACACCTTC.

This chain uses TRBV30 with TRBJ2-5, with 8 nucleotides matching TRBD2. CDR1 and CDR2 (germline): GTSNPN, SVGIG (reference sequence). V lost 1 base to trimming and J lost 4 bases; unmatched junction nucleotides: 11. The CDR3 has 16 amino acids. CDR3 coding DNA: TGTGCCTGGAGTGCCCTGCCAGCGGGGGCAAGAGAGACCCAGTACTTC. Translating gives CAWSALPAGARETQYF.

This clonotype was recorded many times. This chain uses TRBV11-2 with TRBJ2-7; D remains ambiguous. Trimming took 8 bases from V and 3 from J, leaving 17 bases between them. Per the germline V gene, CDR1 is SGHAT and CDR2 is FQNNGV. The CDR3 is 14 residues long. The CDR3 region has the DNA TGTGCCAGCTCCCGTGTTTTAGGCGGCTACGAGCAGTACTTC. It codes for CASSRVLGGYEQYF.

There are many counts of this clonotype. The chain employs TRBV5-1 and TRBJ2-5, with D tentatively TRBD1 (6 bases). The length of the CDR3 is 13 residues. Trimming left V 4 bases short and J 3 bases short, with 10 bases between. Germline CDR1 reads SGHRS; CDR2 reads YFSETQ. CDR3 protein: CASSGRQEETQYF. CDR3 nucleotides: TGCGCCAGCAGCGGTCGACAGGAAGAGACCCAGTACTTC.

The chain links TRBV20-1 to TRBJ2-1, with D possibly TRBD2 on 6 matching bases. Germline lookup yields CDR1 DFQATT and CDR2 SNEGSKA (reference sequence). V lost 1 base and J 7 bases, leaving 14 bases between the germline ends. CDR3 size: 14 residues. CDR3 nucleotides: TGCAGTGCTAGAGTACGCGGGATCTCGAATGAGCAGTTCTTC. Protein: CSARVRGISNEQFF.

The chain employs TRBV30 and TRBJ1-1, with no clear D. The V gene's germline CDR1 is GTSNPN and CDR2 SVGIG (reference sequence). The ends were cut back, 1 base at V and 0 bases at J, with 12 bases in the middle. The CDR3 covers 15 residues. CDR3 loop: CAWSDGQSLNTEAFF. The CDR3, as DNA: TGTGCCTGGAGTGATGGGCAGTCTCTGAACACTGAAGCTTTCTTT.

This clonotype was recorded many times. CDR3 loop: CASSPTDTGELFF. As DNA, the CDR3 is TGTGCCAGCAGTCCGACAGACACCGGGGAGCTGTTTTTT. The chain carries TRBV3-1 and TRBJ2-2; weak D call: TRBD1 (5 bases). Germline assignment: CDR1 LGHDT and CDR2 YNNKEL (reference sequence). Trimming removed 6 bases from V and 3 bases from J, with 8 bases in between. The CDR3 runs 13 residues.

This clonotype has at least ten counts. The V gene is TRBV29-1, the J gene TRBJ1-2; 7 bases match TRBD1. This CDR3 comprises 13 residues. The ends lost 4 bases at V and 2 bases at J; junction bases unmatched: 4. Germline V gene lookup returns CDR1 SQVTM and CDR2 ANQGSEA. CDR3 residues: CSVAGQANYGYTF. The CDR3 DNA follows: TGCAGCGTTGCAGGACAGGCGAACTATGGCTACACCTTC.

The rearrangement joins TRBV7-2 to TRBJ1-1; D possibly corresponds to TRBD1 (6 bases). The length of the CDR3 is 14 residues. Looked up from germline, CDR1 is SGHTA and CDR2 is FQGNSA. Trimming removed 4 bases from V and 4 bases from J, with 13 bases in between. CDR3: CASSSQAGATEAFF. Here the CDR3 DNA reads TGTGCCAGCAGCTCTCAAGCAGGGGCCACTGAAGCTTTCTTT.

This clonotype was seen repeatedly, ten times or more. The V gene is TRBV9, the J gene TRBJ2-2; possible D gene TRBD2, 5 bases. Trimming shortened V by 0 bases and J by 3 bases, and 12 bases separated the two germline ends. CDR1 is SGDLS, CDR2 YYNGEE, per germline. CDR3 length equals 16 residues. The CDR3 DNA follows: TGTGCCAGCAGCGTAGGTGGAGGAACTTACACCGGGGAGCTGTTTTTT. This translates into CASSVGGGTYTGELFF.

In its sample, this clonotype was seen many times. V gene TRBV6-2 or TRBV6-3 combines with J gene TRBJ2-5; 9 nucleotides match TRBD2. V trimming: 6 bases; J trimming: 5 bases; junction bases outside the gene matches: 16. Germline lookup yields CDR1 MNHEY and CDR2 SVGEGT. The CDR3 is 17 amino acids. The CDR3 DNA sequence: TGTGCCAGCAGCTCGGGGACTAGCTCGGGGTATCGGGAGACCCAGTACTTC. Translated: CASSSGTSSGYRETQYF.